This T cell receptor beta chain derives from a study of blood T cell repertoires in COVID-19. Germline V gives CDR1 SGHRS, CDR2 YFSETQ. Trimming left V 7 bases short and J 0 bases short, with 8 bases between. The CDR3 is made up of 13 amino acids. Study processing details: Amplification from reference gene primers served as the basis for estimated nucleated cell counts. Produced via immunoSEQ multiplex PCR; TCRdb's table is partial and in-frame only. V, J and clone size were drawn from that table, and D and trimming were deduced from the DNA. Of 150,000 to 200,000 clones detected, more than 75% appear once; the ten largest clones hold 10%.

The sample taken for sequencing was peripheral blood. The rearrangement links TRBV5-1 to TRBJ1-3, with D perhaps matching TRBD1 (5 bases). The receptor was derived from a woman in her seventies with COVID-19, enrolled during active disease. This chain's CDR3 is CASGALSGNTIYF. The CDR3 DNA reads TGCGCCAGCGGGGCCCTCTCTGGAAACACCATATATTTT.